What follows are 20 T cell receptor beta chains derived from one specimen sequenced in a study of OX40 agonist ivuxolimab in advanced cancers. The repertoire was sequenced with immunoSEQ multiplex PCR; TCRdb's copy has only in-frame clones and lacks some. Altogether tens of thousands of clones are present, roughly 91% being singletons, with the ten largest covering 2.6%. The sequenced sample was CD4+ or CD8+ T cells sorted from blood, obtained in a trial of the OX40 agonist ivuxolimab. These receptors originate from an adult with an advanced solid tumor such as melanoma, head and neck, liver or kidney cancer.

The chain couples TRBV6-5 to TRBJ2-3; 7 bases map to TRBD2. Trimming at V came to 5 bases and at J to 5 bases, leaving 10 bases not matched to a gene. The CDR3 has 15 residues. Germline assignment: CDR1 MNHEY and CDR2 SVGAGI. CDR3 DNA sequence: TGTGCCAGCAGTCAGGCGGGAGTGGGGGGAGATACGCAGTATTTT. This codes for CASSQAGVGGDTQYF.

V and J are TRBV7-2 and TRBJ2-2; no clear D. Trimming left V 0 bases short and J 7 bases short, with 3 bases between. The germline gives CDR1 SGHTA, CDR2 FQGNSA. The CDR3 length is 12 residues. CDR3 residues: CASSLAFGELFF. As DNA, the CDR3 is TGTGCCAGCAGCTTAGCGTTCGGGGAGCTGTTTTTT.

The CDR3 loop reads CAWSVRNLNYGYTF. CDR3 DNA sequence: TGTGCCTGGAGTGTAAGGAACTTAAACTATGGCTACACCTTC. The chain uses TRBV30 and TRBJ1-2; D ambiguous. The CDR3 is 14 residues long. CDR1 GTSNPN and CDR2 SVGIG come from the germline V gene (reference sequence). V lost 0 bases and J 2 bases, leaving 10 bases between the germline ends.

This clone was found once. This chain connects TRBV6-5 to TRBJ2-1, with TRBD2 matching 9 bases. V dropped 5 bases and J dropped 2; count of bases not matched to a gene: 4. Germline CDR1 MNHEY, CDR2 SVGAGI. The CDR3 loop spans 15 amino acids. As DNA, the CDR3 is TGTGCCAGCAGTACCGTAGCGGGGGCCTACAATGAGCAGTTCTTC. It yields the protein CASSTVAGAYNEQFF.

V is TRBV5-6 and J is TRBJ1-2; 7 nucleotides match TRBD1. Germline V gene sequence: CDR1 SGHDT, CDR2 YYEEEE. V gave up 4 bases and J gave up 4 bases; unmatched junction bases: 4. The CDR3 extends over 13 amino acids. CDR3 in amino acids: CASSPGQVYGYTF. The CDR3 coding sequence is TGTGCCAGCAGCCCTGGACAGGTCTATGGCTACACCTTC.

This chain uses TRBV5-1 with TRBJ2-7, with 8 bases identical to TRBD1. The V gene end was trimmed by 3 bases and the J gene end by 4 bases; junction bases not matched to a gene: 6. Looked up from germline, CDR1 is SGHRS and CDR2 is YFSETQ. The CDR3 consists of 14 residues. The CDR3 DNA is TGCGCCAGCAGCTCCGGGACAGGCTATTACGAGCAGTACTTC. Protein: CASSSGTGYYEQYF.

The chain joins TRBV11-3 to TRBJ1-1; D is unclear. The V gene lost 5 bases and the J gene lost 10 bases, with 14 bases spanning the gap. CDR1 is SGHNT and CDR2 is YENEEA in the germline V gene. CDR3 size: 12 residues. The CDR3 sequence: CASSSDPGSAFF. CDR3 nucleotide sequence: TGTGCCAGCAGCAGCGATCCGGGCTCAGCTTTCTTT.

This clone was picked up one time. This chain's CDR3 is CASRISGGHQPQHF. CDR3 nucleotides: TGTGCCAGCAGGATCTCGGGGGGCCACCAGCCCCAGCATTTT. The chain recombines TRBV27 with TRBJ1-5; tentative D call: TRBD1 (6 bases). CDR1 is MNHEY and CDR2 is SMNVEV in the germline V gene (reference sequence). The V gene lost 6 bases and the J gene lost 7 bases, with 16 bases spanning the gap. This CDR3 region has 14 residues.

The rearrangement joins TRBV19 to TRBJ2-1; TRBD2 aligns across 7 bases. The CDR3 is 12 amino acids. Germline values: CDR1 LNHDA, CDR2 SQIVND (reference sequence). J lost 13 bases, V lost 3 bases, and 6 bases had no gene match. CDR3 protein: CASSIPSGPQFF. For the CDR3, the DNA is TGTGCCAGTAGTATCCCTAGCGGTCCTCAGTTCTTC. The entire variable domain, with the rest obtained from reference TRBV19 and TRBJ2-1, is as follows: DGGITQSPKYLFRKEGQNVTLSCEQNLNHDAMYWYRQDPGQGLRLIYYSQIVNDFQKGDIAEGYSVSREKKESFPLTVTSAQKNPTAFYLCASSIPSGPQFFGPGTRLTVL.

The chain combines TRBV6-6 with TRBJ1-5, with TRBD1 identical over 8 bases. Germline CDR1 and CDR2: MNHNY and SVGAGI (reference sequence). V lost 2 bases, J lost 6 bases, and 6 bases stayed unmatched. The CDR3 consists of 15 residues. The CDR3 nucleotides are TGTGCCAGCAGTTACCAGGGGGCAAGGGCTCAGCCCCAGCATTTT. Protein product: CASSYQGARAQPQHF.

The CDR3 loop is CASSDPGRAYEQYF. CDR3 in DNA: TGTGCCAGCAGCGACCCAGGGAGAGCCTACGAGCAGTACTTC. This chain connects TRBV28 to TRBJ2-7, with D perhaps given as TRBD1 or TRBD2 (5 bases each). The CDR3 consists of 14 residues. CDR1 and CDR2 from the germline V gene are MDHEN and SYDVKM. V lost 6 bases and J 2 bases, leaving 14 bases between the germline ends.

This chain links TRBV5-1 with TRBJ2-2; D could derive from TRBD1 or TRBD2 (5 bases each). There are 18 residues in the CDR3. V was cut by 4 bases and J by 5 bases, with 24 bases left in between. Germline V gene sequence: CDR1 SGHRS, CDR2 YFSETQ. CDR3 nucleotide sequence: TGCGCCAGCAGCGCCTCCCCGGGACGAAGTACCGGAACCGGGGAGCTGTTTTTT. It translates to CASSASPGRSTGTGELFF.

The V call is TRBV10-2, the J call TRBJ1-5; maybe TRBD1 (6 bases). Germline V gene data show CDR1 as WSHSY and CDR2 as SAAADI. This CDR3 contains 16 residues. V dropped 0 bases and J dropped 1 base, with 10 bases sitting between them. CDR3 DNA sequence: TGCGCCAGCAGTGAGTCGTACAGGGCGAGCAATCAGCCCCAGCATTTT. It codes for CASSESYRASNQPQHF.

The chain is built from TRBV28 and TRBJ2-7, with 7 nucleotides matching TRBD1. The CDR3 spans 14 residues. V was clipped by 6 bases and J by 1 base; unmatched bases: 6. Germline V CDR1 and CDR2: MDHEN, SYDVKM. The CDR3 sequence is CASRSTGVSYEQYF. DNA of the CDR3: TGTGCCAGCAGGAGCACAGGGGTATCCTACGAGCAGTACTTC.

The chain carries TRBV9 and TRBJ2-1; D perhaps matches TRBD2 (5 bases). Trimming took off 0 bases at V and 5 bases at J, with 9 bases between the two ends. The CDR3 runs to 14 residues. Germline assignment: CDR1 SGDLS and CDR2 YYNGEE. The CDR3, as DNA: TGTGCCAGCAGCGTAGGTCGAGCGGACAATGAGCAGTTCTTC. Translating it yields CASSVGRADNEQFF.

The chain employs TRBV18 and TRBJ2-1; tentative D call: TRBD1 (6 bases). Between the trimmed V and J ends, which lost 3 bases and 13 bases, there was a span of 19 bases. This CDR3 is 14 amino acids long. Germline V gene sequence: CDR1 KGHSH, CDR2 LQKENI. The chain's CDR3 is CASSPDRQQGAQFF. In DNA, the CDR3 is TGTGCCAGCTCACCCGACAGGCAACAGGGTGCACAGTTCTTC. The full variable domain, in which reference TRBV18 and TRBJ2-1 provide the parts outside the CDR3, is NAGVMQNPRHLVRRRGQEARLRCSPMKGHSHVYWYRQLPEEGLKFMVYLQKENIIDESGMPKERFSAEFPKEGPSILRIQQVVRGDSAAYFCASSPDRQQGAQFFGPGTRLTVL.

Only a few counts were recorded for this clone. The chain uses TRBV2 and TRBJ2-7; 12 positions agree with TRBD2. The trim removed 4 bases at V and 7 bases at J, leaving 2 bases unmatched. The CDR3 consists of 13 residues. Germline values: CDR1 SNHLY, CDR2 FYNNEI. CDR3 in DNA: TGTGCCAGCAGTGGGGGACTAGCGGGTGAGCAGTACTTC. As protein: CASSGGLAGEQYF.

The CDR3 coding sequence is TGTGCCAGCAGCCCCCAGGGCCCCGGTACTGAAGCTTTCTTT. It codes for CASSPQGPGTEAFF. The rearrangement links TRBV11-3 to TRBJ1-1; D may be TRBD1 (5 bases). Germline V gene data show CDR1 as SGHNT and CDR2 as YENEEA. This CDR3 comprises 14 residues. Between the trimmed V and J ends, which lost 5 bases and 5 bases, there was a span of 15 bases.

This chain connects TRBV19 to TRBJ1-4; D remains ambiguous. Trimming took 3 bases from V and 5 from J, leaving 7 bases between them. The CDR3 extends over 13 amino acids. CDR1 and CDR2 (germline): LNHDA, SQIVND (reference sequence). CDR3 DNA sequence: TGTGCCAGTAGTATCGCCAGGAATGAAAAACTGTTTTTT. It translates to CASSIARNEKLFF. Supplemented by reference TRBV19 and TRBJ1-4, the full variable domain reads DGGITQSPKYLFRKEGQNVTLSCEQNLNHDAMYWYRQDPGQGLRLIYYSQIVNDFQKGDIAEGYSVSREKKESFPLTVTSAQKNPTAFYLCASSIARNEKLFFGSGTQLSVL.

This chain links TRBV5-6 with TRBJ2-1, with D perhaps matching TRBD1 (6 bases). The V gene lost 0 bases and the J gene lost 4 bases, with 11 bases spanning the gap. The CDR3 covers 15 residues. Per germline, CDR1 SGHDT and CDR2 YYEEEE. Here the CDR3 reads CASSLADRQYNEQFF. CDR3 nucleotides: TGTGCCAGCAGCTTGGCCGACAGGCAGTACAATGAGCAGTTCTTC.